This T cell receptor (beta chain) comes out of a study of post-analysis software for immune sequencing data. Unique molecular identifiers had been added to the TCR beta cDNA libraries. TCRdb reprocessed the PCR reads with MiXCR, giving one entry per CDR3 protein. The sample includes fewer than 850,000 distinct CDR3 sequences, about half of them seen just once. CDR3 length equals 16 residues. Germline V gives CDR1 SEHNR, CDR2 FQNEAQ (reference sequence). The V and J ends lost 5 bases and 0 bases respectively, with 14 bases between them. This clonotype was picked up a small number of times. Its matching antigen is unknown. Study-wide points: Higher frequency in patients than in controls was seen for about five TRBV segments, with TRBV5-6, TRBV5-1 and TRBV20-1 among them. Multiple sclerosis patients had significantly lower normalized Chao1 diversity than controls. Samples from a shared batch, those prepared together, strongly co-clustered by F measure.

The origin of this receptor is a girl aged 5-17 years with multiple sclerosis. V gene TRBV7-9 combines with J gene TRBJ2-1, with D unclear. Sequenced material: blood. CDR3 bases: TGTGCCAGCAGCCCGACCAACCAGGCCTCCTACAATGAGCAGTTCTTC. This codes for CASSPTNQASYNEQFF.